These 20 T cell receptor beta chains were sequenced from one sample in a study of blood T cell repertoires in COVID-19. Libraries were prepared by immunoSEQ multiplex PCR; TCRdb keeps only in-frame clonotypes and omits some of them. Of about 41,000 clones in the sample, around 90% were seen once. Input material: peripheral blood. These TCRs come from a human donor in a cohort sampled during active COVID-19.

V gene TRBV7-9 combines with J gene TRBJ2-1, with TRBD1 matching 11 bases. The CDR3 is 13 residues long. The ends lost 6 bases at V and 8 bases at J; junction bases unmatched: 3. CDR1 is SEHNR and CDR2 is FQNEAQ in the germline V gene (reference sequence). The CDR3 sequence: CASRWTGGDEQFF. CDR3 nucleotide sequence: TGTGCCAGCAGATGGACAGGGGGCGATGAGCAGTTCTTC.

The CDR3 nucleotides are TGCAGCGTTGAAGGAGACCCTAGCGGGAGGGGGAATGAGCAGTTCTTC. This encodes CSVEGDPSGRGNEQFF. This chain uses TRBV29-1 with TRBJ2-1; 12 bases map to TRBD2. This CDR3 has 16 residues. Germline V gene lookup returns CDR1 SQVTM and CDR2 ANQGSEA. V dropped 1 base and J dropped 7; count of bases not matched to a gene: 8.

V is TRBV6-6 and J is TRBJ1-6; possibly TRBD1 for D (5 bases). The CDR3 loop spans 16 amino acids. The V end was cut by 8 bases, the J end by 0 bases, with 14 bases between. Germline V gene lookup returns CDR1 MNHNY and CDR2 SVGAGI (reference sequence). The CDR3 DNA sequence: TGTGCCAGCCGCGGGGGGTCAAGCTCCTATAATTCACCCCTCCACTTT. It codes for CASRGGSSSYNSPLHF.

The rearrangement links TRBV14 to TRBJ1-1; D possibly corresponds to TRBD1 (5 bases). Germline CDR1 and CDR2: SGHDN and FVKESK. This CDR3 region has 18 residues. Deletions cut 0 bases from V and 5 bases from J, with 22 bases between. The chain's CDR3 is CASSQDLRGHTFRTEAFF. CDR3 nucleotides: TGTGCCAGCAGCCAAGACTTAAGGGGTCACACGTTCAGGACTGAAGCTTTCTTT.

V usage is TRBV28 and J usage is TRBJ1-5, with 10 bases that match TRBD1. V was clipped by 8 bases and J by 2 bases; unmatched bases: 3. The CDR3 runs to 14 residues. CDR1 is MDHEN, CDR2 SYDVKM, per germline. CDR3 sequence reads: CASGTGEGNQPQHF. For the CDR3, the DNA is TGTGCCAGCGGGACAGGGGAGGGCAATCAGCCCCAGCATTTT.

The CDR3 sequence is CASSGRQGAYTEAFF. CDR3 in DNA: TGTGCCAGCAGCGGGAGACAGGGGGCGTACACTGAAGCTTTCTTT. The V gene is TRBV9, the J gene TRBJ1-1; TRBD1 matches 10 bases. Germline CDR1 and CDR2: SGDLS and YYNGEE. This CDR3 spans 15 amino acids. V shed 3 bases, J shed 3 bases, and the junction held 5 bases outside the gene matches. Full variable domain (outside the CDR3, taken from reference TRBV9 and TRBJ1-1): DSGVTQTPKHLITATGQRVTLRCSPRSGDLSVYWYQQSLDQGLQFLIQYYNGEERAKGNILERFSAQQFPDLHSELNLSSLELGDSALYFCASSGRQGAYTEAFFGQGTRLTVV.

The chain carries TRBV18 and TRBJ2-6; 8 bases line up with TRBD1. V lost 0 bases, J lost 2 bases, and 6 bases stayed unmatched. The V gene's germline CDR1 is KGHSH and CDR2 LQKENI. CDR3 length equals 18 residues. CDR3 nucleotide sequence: TGTGCCAGCTCACCACCGTCAGGGGGCGCGGCTGGGGCCAACGTCCTGACTTTC. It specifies CASSPPSGGAAGANVLTF.

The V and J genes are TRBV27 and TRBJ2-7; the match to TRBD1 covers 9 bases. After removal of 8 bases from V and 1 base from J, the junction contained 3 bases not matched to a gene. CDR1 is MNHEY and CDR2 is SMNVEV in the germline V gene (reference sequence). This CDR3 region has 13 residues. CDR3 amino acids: CASRQGGSYEQYF. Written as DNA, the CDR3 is TGTGCCAGCCGACAGGGGGGGTCCTACGAGCAGTACTTC.

CDR3: CASSTGVSTDTQYF. The CDR3 bases are TGTGCCAGTAGTACGGGAGTTAGCACAGATACGCAGTATTTT. V and J are TRBV19 and TRBJ2-3; tentative D call: TRBD2 (6 bases). The CDR3 spans 14 residues. The V and J ends lost 4 bases and 0 bases respectively, with 8 bases between them. The germline V gene encodes CDR1 LNHDA and CDR2 SQIVND (reference sequence).

CDR3 protein: CASSDSSVPSDEQFF. The CDR3 DNA reads TGTGCCAGCAGTGACTCTTCGGTGCCCTCTGATGAGCAGTTCTTC. The genes are TRBV6-4 and TRBJ2-1; D is undetermined. Trimming shortened V by 0 bases and J by 8 bases, and 14 bases separated the two germline ends. This CDR3 comprises 15 residues. The germline CDR1 and CDR2 sequences are MRHNA and SNTAGT.

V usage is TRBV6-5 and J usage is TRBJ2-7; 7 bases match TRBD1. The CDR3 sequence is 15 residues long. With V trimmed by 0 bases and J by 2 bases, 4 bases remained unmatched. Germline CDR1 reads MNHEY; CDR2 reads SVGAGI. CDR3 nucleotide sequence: TGTGCCAGCAGTTACTCTGGACAGGTGACCTACGAGCAGTACTTC. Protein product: CASSYSGQVTYEQYF.

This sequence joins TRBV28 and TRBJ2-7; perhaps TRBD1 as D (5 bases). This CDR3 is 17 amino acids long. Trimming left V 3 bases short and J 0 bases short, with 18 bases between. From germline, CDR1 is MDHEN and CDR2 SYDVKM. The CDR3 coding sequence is TGTGCCAGCAGTTTGAAGTCAGGGCCCCAATTCTCCTACGAGCAGTACTTC. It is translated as CASSLKSGPQFSYEQYF. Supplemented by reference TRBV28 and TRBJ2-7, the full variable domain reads DVKVTQSSRYLVKRTGEKVFLECVQDMDHENMFWYRQDPGLGLRLIYFSYDVKMKEKGDIPEGYSVSREKKERFSLILESASTNQTSMYLCASSLKSGPQFSYEQYFGPGTRLTVT.

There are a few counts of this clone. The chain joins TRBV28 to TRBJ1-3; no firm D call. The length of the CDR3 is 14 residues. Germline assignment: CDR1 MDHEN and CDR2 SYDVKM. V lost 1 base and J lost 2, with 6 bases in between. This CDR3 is CASSLFSPGNTIYF. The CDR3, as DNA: TGTGCCAGCAGTTTATTCTCCCCTGGAAACACCATATATTTT.

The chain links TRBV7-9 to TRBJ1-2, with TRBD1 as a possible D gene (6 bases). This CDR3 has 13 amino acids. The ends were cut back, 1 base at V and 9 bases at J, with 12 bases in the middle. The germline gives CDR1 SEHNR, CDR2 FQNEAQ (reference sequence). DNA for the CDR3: TGTGCCAGCAGCTTAGGGATGGGGGCCAGCTACACCTTC. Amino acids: CASSLGMGASYTF.

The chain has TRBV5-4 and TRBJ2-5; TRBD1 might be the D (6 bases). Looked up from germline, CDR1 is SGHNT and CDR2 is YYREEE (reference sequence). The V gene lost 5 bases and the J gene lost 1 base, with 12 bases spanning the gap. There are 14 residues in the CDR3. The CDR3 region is CASSPGVSQETQYF. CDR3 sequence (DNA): TGTGCCAGCAGTCCAGGGGTCTCCCAAGAGACCCAGTACTTC.

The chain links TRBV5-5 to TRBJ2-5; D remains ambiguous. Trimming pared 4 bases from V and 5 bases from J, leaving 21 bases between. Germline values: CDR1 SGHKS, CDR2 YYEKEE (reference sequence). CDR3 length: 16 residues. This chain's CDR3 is CASSRLGGSSSETQYF. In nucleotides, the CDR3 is TGTGCCAGCAGCCGCCTAGGCGGCTCCTCATCGGAGACCCAGTACTTC.

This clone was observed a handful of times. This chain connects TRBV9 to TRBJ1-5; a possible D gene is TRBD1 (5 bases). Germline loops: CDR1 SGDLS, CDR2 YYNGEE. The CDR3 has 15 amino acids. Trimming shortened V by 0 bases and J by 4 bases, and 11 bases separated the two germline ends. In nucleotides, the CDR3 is TGTGCCAGCAGCGTAGGTTGGGGGACTAATCAGCCCCAGCATTTT. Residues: CASSVGWGTNQPQHF.

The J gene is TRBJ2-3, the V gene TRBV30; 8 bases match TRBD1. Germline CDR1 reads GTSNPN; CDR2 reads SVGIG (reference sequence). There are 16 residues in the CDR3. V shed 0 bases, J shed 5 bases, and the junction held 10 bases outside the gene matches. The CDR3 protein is CAWSVRWAGGVDTQYF. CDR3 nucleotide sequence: TGTGCCTGGAGTGTCCGGTGGGCAGGGGGCGTAGATACGCAGTATTTT.

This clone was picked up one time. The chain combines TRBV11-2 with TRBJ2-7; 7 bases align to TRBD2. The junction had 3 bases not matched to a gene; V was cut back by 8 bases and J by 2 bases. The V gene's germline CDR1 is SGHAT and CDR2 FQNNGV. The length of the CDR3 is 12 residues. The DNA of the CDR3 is TGTGCCAGCGGAGCGGGAACCTACGAGCAGTACTTC. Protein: CASGAGTYEQYF.

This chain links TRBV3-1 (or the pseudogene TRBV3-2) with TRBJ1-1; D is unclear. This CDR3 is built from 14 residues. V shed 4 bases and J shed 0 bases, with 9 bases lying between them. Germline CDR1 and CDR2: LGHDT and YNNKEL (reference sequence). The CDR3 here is CASSLLQVNTEAFF. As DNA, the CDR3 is TGTGCCAGCAGCCTACTACAAGTGAACACTGAAGCTTTCTTT.